This note documents a single T cell receptor (beta chain) sequence. Produced via immunoSEQ multiplex PCR; TCRdb's table is partial and in-frame only. This table holds approximately 2,300,000 clones, roughly 92% found once. The sample comes from a study of shared clonotypes between healthy human individuals. The wider study: Per donor, three plates held CD4 naive cells, three held CD4 memory, two held CD8 naive and one held CD8 memory.

The CDR3 length is 17 residues. The V end was cut by 6 bases, the J end by 1 base, with 21 bases between. Looked up from germline, CDR1 is ENHRY and CDR2 is SYGVKD. This TCR came from a young man in good health. Some clones in this sample may be carry-over from other donors' samples. The sequencing sample was made of naive CD4+ T cells from PBMCs. The subset is: CD45RA+ positively selected. The rearrangement uses TRBV10-3 and TRBJ2-5, with TRBD2 as a possible D gene (5 bases). DNA for the CDR3: TGTGCCATCAGGCCCTCAAACGGACTGGATTTCCAAGAGACCCAGTACTTC. Protein sequence: CAIRPSNGLDFQETQYF.